These 22 T cell receptor beta chains came from one sample sequenced in a study of blood T cell repertoires in COVID-19. Clones were read by immunoSEQ multiplex PCR, and TCRdb kept only the in-frame ones, dropping some. The table has tens of thousands of clones, approximately 90% seen once. The sample was peripheral blood. All receptors come from a man aged 60 to 69 with acute or convalescent COVID-19.

The chain carries TRBV7-2 and TRBJ1-5; 8 positions agree with TRBD1. The V gene end was trimmed by 5 bases and the J gene end by 0 bases; junction bases not matched to a gene: 15. The CDR3 has 19 residues. Germline V CDR1 and CDR2: SGHTA, FQGNSA. The CDR3 DNA reads as TGTGCCAGCAGCCTTTTGACAGGGGCTCCGACCTTTAGCAATCAGCCCCAGCATTTT. Protein: CASSLLTGAPTFSNQPQHF.

The chain couples TRBV29-1 to TRBJ2-3; 7 positions agree with TRBD2. Per the germline V gene, CDR1 is SQVTM and CDR2 is ANQGSEA. The CDR3 length is 14 residues. V lost 4 bases to trimming and J lost 1 base; unmatched junction nucleotides: 5. The CDR3 is CSVVSSGRTDTQYF. For the CDR3, the DNA is TGCAGCGTTGTGTCTAGCGGACGCACAGATACGCAGTATTTT.

This clone was detected once. This sequence joins TRBV24-1 and TRBJ2-5; 7 nucleotides align to TRBD1. The germline CDR1 and CDR2 sequences are KGHDR and SFDVKD. This CDR3 contains 15 residues. The junction had 7 bases not matched to a gene; V was cut back by 4 bases and J by 3 bases. For the CDR3, the DNA is TGTGCCACCAGTGACCCGACAGGGTCGGAAGAGACCCAGTACTTC. Amino acid sequence: CATSDPTGSEETQYF.

The rearrangement joins TRBV5-4 to TRBJ2-1, with TRBD1 identical over 9 bases. Germline loops: CDR1 SGHNT, CDR2 YYREEE (reference sequence). Trimming took 4 bases from V and 7 from J; bases not matched to a gene: 6. The length of the CDR3 is 14 residues. CDR3 DNA sequence: TGTGCCAGCAGCGAACGGGACAGGGTAAATGAGCAGTTCTTC. Translation gives CASSERDRVNEQFF.

This chain uses TRBV28 with TRBJ2-1; 10 bases are shared with TRBD2. Losses at the gene ends were 7 bases for V and 0 bases for J; bases not matched to a gene: 3. This CDR3 is 15 amino acids long. The germline gives CDR1 MDHEN, CDR2 SYDVKM. The CDR3 here is CASIVAGGSYNEQFF. As DNA, the CDR3 is TGTGCCAGCATCGTAGCGGGAGGCTCCTACAATGAGCAGTTCTTC.

The chain's CDR3 is CASSLWRLSTDTQYF. The CDR3 coding sequence is TGTGCCAGCAGCTTGTGGAGGCTTAGCACAGATACGCAGTATTTT. V gene TRBV7-8 combines with J gene TRBJ2-3; D might be TRBD2 (5 bases). This CDR3 spans 15 amino acids. Germline CDR1 is SGHVS and CDR2 is FQNEAQ. Trimming stripped 3 bases from V and 0 bases from J, with 10 bases between.

The V gene is TRBV12-3 or TRBV12-4, the J gene TRBJ2-1; 7 nucleotides agree with TRBD2. With 5 bases clipped from V and 13 bases from J, the junction kept 11 bases outside the gene matches. The CDR3 runs to 13 residues. The CDR3 spells CASSTSGGLVQFF. The CDR3 nucleotides read TGTGCCAGCAGTACCTCCGGTGGACTAGTACAGTTCTTC.

The chain links TRBV23-1 to TRBJ2-5; 7 nucleotides align to TRBD1. TRBV23-1 is filed as an ORF, its function uncertain. The ends lost 0 bases at V and 0 bases at J; junction bases unmatched: 7. The CDR3 is made up of 17 amino acids. The CDR3, as DNA: TGCGCCAGCAGTCAATCCTCCGGGACAGCTGACCAAGAGACCCAGTACTTC. Amino acid sequence: CASSQSSGTADQETQYF.

V is TRBV7-8 and J is TRBJ2-7, with TRBD2 identical over 8 bases. Germline V CDR1 and CDR2: SGHVS, FQNEAQ. The CDR3 spans 16 residues. J was trimmed by 6 bases and V by 5 bases; bases with no gene match: 15. CDR3 in amino acids: CASSRRAGVFLGEQYF. The CDR3 DNA reads as TGTGCCAGCAGCCGCAGAGCGGGAGTATTCTTGGGCGAGCAGTACTTC.

The rearrangement uses TRBV7-2 and TRBJ2-7; 8 bases match TRBD2. The V gene's germline CDR1 is SGHTA and CDR2 FQGNSA. The V and J ends lost 2 bases and 7 bases, in that order; junction bases with no gene match: 10. This CDR3 has 15 amino acids. As DNA, the CDR3 is TGTGCCAGCAGCTTAATTCAGGCGCGGGAGGTGGAGCAGTACTTC. It is translated as CASSLIQAREVEQYF. The complete variable domain, with remaining parts taken from reference TRBV7-2 and TRBJ2-7, reads GAGVSQSPSNKVTEKGKDVELRCDPISGHTALYWYRQSLGQGLEFLIYFQGNSAPDKSGLPSDRFSAERTGGSVSTLTIQRTQQEDSAVYLCASSLIQAREVEQYFGPGTRLTVT.

V and J are TRBV18 and TRBJ2-7; 9 nucleotides match TRBD1. This CDR3 comprises 16 residues. J was trimmed by 0 bases and V by 5 bases; bases with no gene match: 8. The germline V gene encodes CDR1 KGHSH and CDR2 LQKENI. CDR3 coding DNA: TGTGCCAGCTCAGGCGGCCCGGGACAGGGCTCCTACGAGCAGTACTTC. Translated: CASSGGPGQGSYEQYF.

The rearrangement joins TRBV6-5 to TRBJ2-3; 10 nucleotides match TRBD1. CDR1 is MNHEY, CDR2 SVGAGI, per germline. The CDR3 length is 15 residues. V lost 6 bases and J lost 5; bases outside the gene matches: 8. The CDR3: CASSRRDRGVDTQYF. The DNA for the CDR3 is TGTGCCAGCAGCAGGAGGGACAGGGGAGTAGATACGCAGTATTTT.

This rearrangement joins TRBV6-4 to TRBJ1-2, with 7 bases that match TRBD1. CDR3 length: 17 residues. The ends lost 6 bases at V and 7 bases at J; junction bases unmatched: 20. Germline V CDR1 and CDR2: MRHNA, SNTAGT. CDR3 nucleotide sequence: TGTGCCAGCAGCCGCAGTATATGGGACAGTGACTTGGGTGGCTACACCTTC. As protein: CASSRSIWDSDLGGYTF.

This clone was found once. The chain joins TRBV30 to TRBJ1-2, with a weak D call TRBD1 (5 bases). The CDR3 has 14 residues. With 0 bases removed from V and 3 bases from J, the gap between germline ends came to 11 bases. CDR1 is GTSNPN, CDR2 SVGIG, per germline (reference sequence). The CDR3 DNA sequence: TGTGCCTGGAGTGTACGGGGGGAGGACTATGGCTACACCTTC. Its translation is CAWSVRGEDYGYTF.

The rearrangement joins TRBV2 to TRBJ1-1; D gene unclear. The length of the CDR3 is 12 residues. From germline, CDR1 is SNHLY and CDR2 FYNNEI. The V end lost 8 bases, the J end lost 1 base, and 8 bases lay between the germline ends. Here the CDR3 reads CASWRENTEAFF. The CDR3 bases are TGTGCCAGCTGGCGGGAGAACACTGAAGCTTTCTTT.

The chain has TRBV3-1 (or the pseudogene TRBV3-2) and TRBJ1-2; 7 nucleotides agree with TRBD1. The CDR3 spans 15 residues. Trimming removed 0 bases from V and 7 bases from J; junction bases left unmatched: 8. The V gene's germline CDR1 is LGHDT and CDR2 YNNKEL (reference sequence). As DNA, the CDR3 is TGTGCCAGCAGCCAAGATACCACAGGGGTTTTTGGCTACACCTTC. Translated, it gives CASSQDTTGVFGYTF.

The CDR3 DNA reads as TGTGCCAGCAGCTTAGTAGCGGGAGCGGGTAATACGCAGTATTTT. This encodes CASSLVAGAGNTQYF. The chain recombines TRBV11-2 with TRBJ2-3; 9 bases agree with TRBD2. This CDR3 comprises 15 residues. Germline V gives CDR1 SGHAT, CDR2 FQNNGV. V trimming: 1 base; J trimming: 7 bases; junction bases outside the gene matches: 6.

The chain carries TRBV5-1 and TRBJ2-7; D might be TRBD1 (7 bases). With 0 bases removed from V and 2 bases from J, the gap between germline ends came to 12 bases. Germline CDR1 SGHRS, CDR2 YFSETQ. This CDR3 has 15 residues. The DNA for the CDR3 is TGCGCCAGCAGCTTGGGGGCAGGGGGGACCTACGAGCAGTACTTC. The encoded protein is CASSLGAGGTYEQYF.

V and J are TRBV7-2 and TRBJ2-2; 11 nucleotides align to TRBD2. The V gene's germline CDR1 is SGHTA and CDR2 FQGNSA. This CDR3 is 16 amino acids long. Trimming at V came to 5 bases and at J to 8 bases, leaving 10 bases not matched to a gene. This CDR3 reads CASSLLSGRASGELFF. In nucleotides, the CDR3 is TGTGCCAGCAGCCTACTTAGCGGGAGGGCCTCGGGGGAGCTGTTTTTT.

The chain links TRBV9 to TRBJ2-1, with 8 bases matching TRBD2. Germline CDR1 SGDLS, CDR2 YYNGEE. This CDR3 comprises 15 residues. After removal of 0 bases from V and 4 bases from J, the junction contained 3 bases not matched to a gene. The CDR3 DNA reads as TGTGCCAGCAGCGTAGGAGCGGGAGTTTACAATGAGCAGTTCTTC. The encoded protein is CASSVGAGVYNEQFF. Filled out from reference TRBV9 and TRBJ2-1, the complete variable domain reads DSGVTQTPKHLITATGQRVTLRCSPRSGDLSVYWYQQSLDQGLQFLIQYYNGEERAKGNILERFSAQQFPDLHSELNLSSLELGDSALYFCASSVGAGVYNEQFFGPGTRLTVL.

V is TRBV7-2 and J is TRBJ1-2; 9 positions agree with TRBD1. The germline CDR1 and CDR2 sequences are SGHTA and FQGNSA. The CDR3 extends over 15 amino acids. V gave up 5 bases and J gave up 4 bases; unmatched junction bases: 8. CDR3 loop: CASSISWDRVYGYTF. CDR3 DNA: TGTGCCAGCAGCATAAGTTGGGACAGGGTCTATGGCTACACCTTC.

V usage is TRBV29-1 and J usage is TRBJ2-7; D perhaps matches TRBD2 (7 bases). The CDR3 consists of 12 residues. Trimming cost V 7 bases and J 4 bases, with 14 bases left between them. The germline gives CDR1 SQVTM, CDR2 ANQGSEA. CDR3 DNA sequence: TGCAGCGCCGGACAGCGGGATTACGAGCAGTACTTC. Protein: CSAGQRDYEQYF.